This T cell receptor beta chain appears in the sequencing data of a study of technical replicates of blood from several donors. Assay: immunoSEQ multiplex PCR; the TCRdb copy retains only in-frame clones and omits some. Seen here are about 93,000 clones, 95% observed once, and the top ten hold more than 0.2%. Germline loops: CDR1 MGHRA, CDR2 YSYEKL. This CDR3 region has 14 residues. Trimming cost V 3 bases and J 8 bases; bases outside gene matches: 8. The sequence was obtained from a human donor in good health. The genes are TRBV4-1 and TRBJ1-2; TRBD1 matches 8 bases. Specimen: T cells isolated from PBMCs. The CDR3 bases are TGCGCCAGCAGCCAGACAGGGGAGGTGGTAGGCTACACCTTC. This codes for CASSQTGEVVGYTF.